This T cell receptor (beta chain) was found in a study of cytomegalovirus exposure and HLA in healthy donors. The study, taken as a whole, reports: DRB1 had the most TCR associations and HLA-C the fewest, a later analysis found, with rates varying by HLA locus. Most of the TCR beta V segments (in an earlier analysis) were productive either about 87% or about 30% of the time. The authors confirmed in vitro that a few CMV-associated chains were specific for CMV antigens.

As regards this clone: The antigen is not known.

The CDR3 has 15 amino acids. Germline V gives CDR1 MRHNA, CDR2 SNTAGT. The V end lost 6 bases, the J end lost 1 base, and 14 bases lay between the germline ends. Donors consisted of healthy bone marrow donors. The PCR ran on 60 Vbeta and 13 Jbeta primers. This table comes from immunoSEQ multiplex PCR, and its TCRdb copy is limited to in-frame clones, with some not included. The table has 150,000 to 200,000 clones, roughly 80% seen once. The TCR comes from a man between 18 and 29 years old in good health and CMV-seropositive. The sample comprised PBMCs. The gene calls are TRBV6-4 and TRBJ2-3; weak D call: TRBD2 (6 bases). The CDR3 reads CASSQLASGTDTQYF. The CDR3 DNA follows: TGTGCCAGCAGCCAACTAGCTTCGGGCACAGATACGCAGTATTTT.